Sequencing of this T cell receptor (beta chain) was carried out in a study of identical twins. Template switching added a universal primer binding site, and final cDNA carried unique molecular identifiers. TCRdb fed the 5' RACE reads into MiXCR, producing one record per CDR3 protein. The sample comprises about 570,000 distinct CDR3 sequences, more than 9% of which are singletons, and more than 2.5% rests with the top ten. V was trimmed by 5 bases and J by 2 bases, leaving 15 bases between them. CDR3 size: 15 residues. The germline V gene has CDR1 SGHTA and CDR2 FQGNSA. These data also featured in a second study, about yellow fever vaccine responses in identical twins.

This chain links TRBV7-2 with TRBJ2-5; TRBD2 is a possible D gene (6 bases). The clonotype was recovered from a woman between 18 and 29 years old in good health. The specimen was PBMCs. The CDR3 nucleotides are TGTGCCAGCAGCCTTACCAGGACTAATCAAGAGACCCAGTACTTC. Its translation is CASSLTRTNQETQYF. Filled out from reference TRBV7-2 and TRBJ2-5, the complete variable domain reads GAGVSQSPSNKVTEKGKDVELRCDPISGHTALYWYRQSLGQGLEFLIYFQGNSAPDKSGLPSDRFSAERTGGSVSTLTIQRTQQEDSAVYLCASSLTRTNQETQYFGPGTRLLVL.